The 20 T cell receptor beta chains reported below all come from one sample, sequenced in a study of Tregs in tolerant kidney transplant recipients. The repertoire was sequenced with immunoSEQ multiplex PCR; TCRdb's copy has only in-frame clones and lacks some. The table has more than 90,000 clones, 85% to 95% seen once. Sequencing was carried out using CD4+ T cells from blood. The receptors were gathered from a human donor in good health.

The CDR3 here is CASSTDRMNTEAFF. The CDR3 bases are TGTGCCAGCAGCACGGACAGGATGAACACTGAAGCTTTCTTT. V gene TRBV5-6 combines with J gene TRBJ1-1, with 7 bases that match TRBD1. Germline CDR1 reads SGHDT; CDR2 reads YYEEEE. The CDR3 is made up of 14 amino acids. The V gene end was trimmed by 4 bases and the J gene end by 0 bases; junction bases not matched to a gene: 3.

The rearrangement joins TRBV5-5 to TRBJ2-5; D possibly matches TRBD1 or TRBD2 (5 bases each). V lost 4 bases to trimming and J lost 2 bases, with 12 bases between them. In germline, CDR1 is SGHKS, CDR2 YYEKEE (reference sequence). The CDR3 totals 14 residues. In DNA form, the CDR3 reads TGTGCCAGCAGCGCCGGGACCGTTCAAGAGACCCAGTACTTC. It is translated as CASSAGTVQETQYF.

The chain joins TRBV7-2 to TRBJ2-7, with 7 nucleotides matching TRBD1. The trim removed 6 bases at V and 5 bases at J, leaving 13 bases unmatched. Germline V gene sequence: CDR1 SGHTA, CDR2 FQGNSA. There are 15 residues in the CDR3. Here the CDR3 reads CASSPNRGMRNEQYF. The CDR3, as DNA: TGTGCCAGCAGTCCAAACAGGGGCATGAGAAACGAGCAGTACTTC.

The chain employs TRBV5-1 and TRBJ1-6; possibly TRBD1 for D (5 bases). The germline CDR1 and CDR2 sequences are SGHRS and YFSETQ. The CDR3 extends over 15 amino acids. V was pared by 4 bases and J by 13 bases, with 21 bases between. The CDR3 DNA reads TGCGCCAGCAGCAGCTTGGGACGGGAAGGTTCTCCCCTCCACTTT. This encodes CASSSLGREGSPLHF.

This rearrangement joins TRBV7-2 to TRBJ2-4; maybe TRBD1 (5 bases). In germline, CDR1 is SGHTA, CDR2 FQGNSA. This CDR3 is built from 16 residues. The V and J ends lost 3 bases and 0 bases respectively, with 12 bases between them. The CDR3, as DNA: TGTGCCAGCAGCTTTGCGCAGGGCCTAGCCAAAAACATTCAGTACTTC. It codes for CASSFAQGLAKNIQYF. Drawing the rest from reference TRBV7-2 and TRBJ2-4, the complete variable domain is GAGVSQSPSNKVTEKGKDVELRCDPISGHTALYWYRQSLGQGLEFLIYFQGNSAPDKSGLPSDRFSAERTGGSVSTLTIQRTQQEDSAVYLCASSFAQGLAKNIQYFGAGTRLSVL.

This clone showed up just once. The CDR3 reads CASSPSGDEQYF. CDR3 DNA sequence: TGTGCCAGCTCGCCCTCGGGGGACGAGCAGTACTTC. The chain recombines TRBV18 with TRBJ2-7, with a possible D match to TRBD2 (6 bases). V shed 6 bases and J shed 5 bases, with 11 bases lying between them. The CDR3 runs 12 residues. Germline V gene lookup returns CDR1 KGHSH and CDR2 LQKENI.

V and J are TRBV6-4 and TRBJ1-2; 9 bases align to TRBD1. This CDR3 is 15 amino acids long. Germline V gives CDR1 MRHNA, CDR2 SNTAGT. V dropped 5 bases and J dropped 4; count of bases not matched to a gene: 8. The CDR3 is CASSPGQGFRYGYTF. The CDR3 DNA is TGTGCCAGCAGTCCGGGACAGGGCTTCCGCTATGGCTACACCTTC.

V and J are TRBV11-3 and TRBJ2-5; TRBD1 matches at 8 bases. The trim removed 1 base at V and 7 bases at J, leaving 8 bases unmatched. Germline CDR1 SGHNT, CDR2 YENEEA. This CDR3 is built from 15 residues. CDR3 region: CASSLAPDRAATQYF. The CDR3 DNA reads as TGTGCCAGCAGCTTAGCCCCGGACAGGGCGGCGACCCAGTACTTC.

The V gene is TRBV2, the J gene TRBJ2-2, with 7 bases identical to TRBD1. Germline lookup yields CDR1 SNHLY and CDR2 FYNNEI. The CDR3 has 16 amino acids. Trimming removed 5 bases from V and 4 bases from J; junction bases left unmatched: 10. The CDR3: CASSREQGPFTGELFF. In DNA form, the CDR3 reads TGTGCCAGCAGTCGGGAACAGGGGCCTTTCACCGGGGAGCTGTTTTTT.

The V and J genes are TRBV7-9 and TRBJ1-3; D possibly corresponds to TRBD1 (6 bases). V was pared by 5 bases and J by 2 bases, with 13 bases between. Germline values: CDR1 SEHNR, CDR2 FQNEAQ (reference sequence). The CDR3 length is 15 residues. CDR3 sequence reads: CASSKQGATGNTIYF. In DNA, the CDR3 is TGTGCCAGCAGCAAACAGGGTGCGACTGGAAACACCATATATTTT.

The CDR3 is CASSPYGHGNTDTQYF. In nucleotides, the CDR3 is TGTGCCAGCAGCCCGTACGGACATGGTAACACAGATACGCAGTATTTT. This sequence joins TRBV7-8 and TRBJ2-3; D perhaps matches TRBD1 (5 bases). V was cut by 5 bases and J by 2 bases, with 17 bases left in between. The germline V gene encodes CDR1 SGHVS and CDR2 FQNEAQ. The CDR3 runs 16 residues.

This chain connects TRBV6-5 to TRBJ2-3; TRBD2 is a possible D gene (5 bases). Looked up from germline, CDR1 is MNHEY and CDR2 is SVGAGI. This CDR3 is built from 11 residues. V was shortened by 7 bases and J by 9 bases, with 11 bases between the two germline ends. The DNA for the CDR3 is TGTGCCAGCACTAAGGAGGAGACGCAGTATTTT. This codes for CASTKEETQYF.

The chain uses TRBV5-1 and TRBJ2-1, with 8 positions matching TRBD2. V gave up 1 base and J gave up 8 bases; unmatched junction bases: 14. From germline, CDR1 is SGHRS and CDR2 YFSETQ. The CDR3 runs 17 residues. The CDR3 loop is CASSLSSGSPGGDEQFF. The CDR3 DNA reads TGCGCCAGCAGCTTGTCAAGCGGGAGTCCTGGGGGCGATGAGCAGTTCTTC. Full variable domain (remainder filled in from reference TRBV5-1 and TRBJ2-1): KAGVTQTPRYLIKTRGQQVTLSCSPISGHRSVSWYQQTPGQGLQFLFEYFSETQRNKGNFPGRFSGRQFSNSRSEMNVSTLELGDSALYLCASSLSSGSPGGDEQFFGPGTRLTVL.

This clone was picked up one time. CDR3 sequence: CASSLNVLSEQYF. The CDR3 DNA is TGTGCCAGCAGCTTAAACGTCCTCTCCGAGCAGTACTTC. The rearrangement uses TRBV11-2 and TRBJ2-7; D unclear. CDR3 length equals 13 residues. Looked up from germline, CDR1 is SGHAT and CDR2 is FQNNGV. V was shortened by 2 bases and J by 6 bases, with 11 bases between the two germline ends.

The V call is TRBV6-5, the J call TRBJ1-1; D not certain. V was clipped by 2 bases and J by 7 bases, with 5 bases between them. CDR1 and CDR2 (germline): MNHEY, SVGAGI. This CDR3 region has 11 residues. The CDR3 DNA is TGTGCCAGCAGTTACGTTAATGAAGCTTTCTTT. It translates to CASSYVNEAFF.

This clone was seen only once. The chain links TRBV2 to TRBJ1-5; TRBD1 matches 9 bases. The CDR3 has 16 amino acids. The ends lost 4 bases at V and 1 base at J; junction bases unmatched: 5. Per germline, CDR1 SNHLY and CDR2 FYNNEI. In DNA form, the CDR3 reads TGTGCCAGCAGTGGGTTAGGGACAGGGAGCAATCAGCCCCAGCATTTT. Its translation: CASSGLGTGSNQPQHF.

The CDR3 is CASSDLDRANYGYTF. The CDR3 nucleotides read TGTGCCAGCAGTGACCTGGACAGAGCTAACTATGGCTACACCTTC. The chain employs TRBV6-6 and TRBJ1-2; D perhaps matches TRBD1 (6 bases). CDR1 is MNHNY, CDR2 SVGAGI, per germline (reference sequence). V lost 5 bases to trimming and J lost 0 bases, with 13 bases between them. CDR3 length equals 15 residues.

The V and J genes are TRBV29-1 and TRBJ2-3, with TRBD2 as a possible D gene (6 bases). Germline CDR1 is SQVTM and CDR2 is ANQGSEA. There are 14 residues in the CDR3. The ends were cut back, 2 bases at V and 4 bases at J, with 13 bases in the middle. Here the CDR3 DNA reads TGCAGCGTTGAATCACTCGCTAGCGCAGATACGCAGTATTTT. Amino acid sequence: CSVESLASADTQYF.

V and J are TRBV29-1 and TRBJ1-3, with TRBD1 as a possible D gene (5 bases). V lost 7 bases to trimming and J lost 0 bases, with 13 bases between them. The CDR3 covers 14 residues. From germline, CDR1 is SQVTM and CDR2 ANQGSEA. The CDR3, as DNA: TGCAGCGCCGGTGGGGGGAACTCTGGAAACACCATATATTTT. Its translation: CSAGGGNSGNTIYF.

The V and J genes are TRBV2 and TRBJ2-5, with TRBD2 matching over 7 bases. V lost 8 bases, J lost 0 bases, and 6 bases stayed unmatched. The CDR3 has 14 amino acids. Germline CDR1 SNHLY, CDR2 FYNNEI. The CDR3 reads CASQPGTNQETQYF. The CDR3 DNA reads TGTGCCAGCCAACCTGGGACTAACCAAGAGACCCAGTACTTC. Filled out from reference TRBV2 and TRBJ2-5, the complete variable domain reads EPEVTQTPSHQVTQMGQEVILRCVPISNHLYFYWYRQILGQKVEFLVSFYNNEISEKSEIFDDQFSVERPDGSNFTLKIRSTKLEDSAMYFCASQPGTNQETQYFGPGTRLLVL.